The text below deals with one T cell receptor beta chain. Participants reported their clinical history, and cohort assignment relied on those reports. The data are from a study of blood T cell repertoires in COVID-19. Overall study: COVID-19 samples from acute and convalescent phases originated in the United States, Italy and Spain. PBMCs, B-cell-depleted T cells, or T cells provided the cDNA or gDNA that made up the material.

The V gene lost 0 bases and the J gene lost 4 bases, with 4 bases spanning the gap. From germline, CDR1 is SGHAT and CDR2 FQNNGV. The CDR3 contains 13 residues. This table comes from immunoSEQ multiplex PCR, and its TCRdb copy is limited to in-frame clones, with some not included. The sample consists of about 320,000 clones, roughly 87% of them appearing once. Sequenced input: PBMCs or T cells enriched from blood (not recorded which). J is TRBJ1-5 and V is TRBV11-2; D unclear. This clonotype originated in a woman between 18 and 30 years old who had recovered from COVID-19. The CDR3 region is CASSLEINQPQHF. In nucleotides, the CDR3 is TGTGCCAGCAGCTTAGAAATAAATCAGCCCCAGCATTTT.